This T cell receptor beta chain was profiled in a study of beta chain features in type 1 diabetes. V gave up 7 bases and J gave up 1 base, with 10 bases separating them. This CDR3 has 12 residues. Germline V lookup: CDR1 SQVTM, CDR2 ANQGSEA. The whole isolated RNA underwent reverse transcription, so sequencing captured expressed TCRB transcripts. The repertoire was sequenced with immunoSEQ multiplex PCR; TCRdb's copy has only in-frame clones and lacks some. The repertoire includes hundreds of thousands of clones, around 15% of them detected once, and 0.07% to 0.095% sits in the top ten. This clone was found a few times. Per donor, one heparinised blood draw averaged around 0.12 L.

This receptor was obtained from a young man in good health. This chain links TRBV29-1 with TRBJ1-1; the D is unclear. Sequencing was performed on naive CD4+ T cells from blood. The CDR3 region has the DNA TGCAGCGCTCGGTACAAGAACACTGAAGCTTTCTTT. Translating it yields CSARYKNTEAFF.